This T cell receptor beta chain was identified in a study of cytomegalovirus exposure and HLA in healthy donors. Trimming removed 0 bases from V and 0 bases from J, with 22 bases in between. The CDR3 sequence is 20 residues long. In germline, CDR1 is SGHRS, CDR2 YFSETQ. TCRdb's table, derived via immunoSEQ multiplex PCR, lists solely in-frame clones and lacks some. Among 200,000 to 250,000 clones listed, 83% were seen once. The donors were members of the approximately 110-subject validation cohort (separate from the approximately 670-subject first cohort). The source material was PBMCs. The clonotype originates from a woman under 30 in good health and CMV-seronegative. This chain connects TRBV5-1 to TRBJ1-3, with D uncertain. The CDR3 DNA reads as TGCGCCAGCAGCTTGGTAGGCCTACCGGCAGTCCTCATCTCTGGAAACACCATATATTTT. Its translation: CASSLVGLPAVLISGNTIYF.